This T cell receptor (beta chain) was obtained from a study of OX40 agonist ivuxolimab in advanced cancers. The study's findings and limits: The CD4+ and CD8+ T cells in the blood had expanded clonally by week 6 at 0.1 to 3.0 mg/kg.

Patients had blood sampled at baseline and again on cycle 4 day 1 and cycle 7 day 1. TCRdb's copy holds only in-frame clones and misses some; the assay was immunoSEQ multiplex PCR. This table has about 48,000 clones, 88% appearing once. The germline gives CDR1 LNHDA, CDR2 SQIVND (reference sequence). Trimming shortened V by 3 bases and J by 3 bases, and 12 bases separated the two germline ends. The CDR3 length is 15 residues. On this clone itself: Antigen: not known.

Sequenced here: CD4+ or CD8+ T cells sorted from blood, sampled in a trial of the OX40 agonist ivuxolimab. The rearrangement links TRBV19 to TRBJ1-5; D possibly corresponds to TRBD1 (6 bases). The TCR sequence derives from an adult with an advanced solid tumor such as melanoma, head and neck, liver or kidney cancer. The CDR3 DNA follows: TGTGCCAGTAGTATCCACCACAGGGACAATCAGCCCCAGCATTTT. Its translation: CASSIHHRDNQPQHF.